The 17 T cell receptor beta chains below come from one sample, sequenced in a study of blood T cell repertoires in COVID-19. The data were produced by immunoSEQ multiplex PCR, yet TCRdb's version contains in-frame clones alone and is incomplete. The sample gives more than 85,000 clones, around 90% of which show up once; roughly 2.1% is in the top ten. Material for sequencing was peripheral blood. Receptors were obtained from a man aged 45-60 years with COVID-19, enrolled during active disease.

The rearrangement uses TRBV7-8 and TRBJ2-7, with a possible D match to TRBD1 (6 bases). The CDR3 totals 13 residues. Deletions cut 5 bases from V and 3 bases from J, with 11 bases between. CDR1 is SGHVS, CDR2 FQNEAQ, per germline. CDR3 nucleotides: TGTGCCAGCAGCCACCAGGGGTTCTACGAGCAGTACTTC. It yields the protein CASSHQGFYEQYF.

Here the CDR3 DNA reads TGTGCCAGCAGCTCCACAGGGAGCTATGGCTACACCTTC. Translated: CASSSTGSYGYTF. The chain has TRBV11-2 and TRBJ1-2, with TRBD1 as a possible D gene (6 bases). The germline gives CDR1 SGHAT, CDR2 FQNNGV. Deletions cut 4 bases from V and 4 bases from J, with 10 bases between. The CDR3 extends over 13 amino acids. The variable domain in full, completed from reference TRBV11-2 and TRBJ1-2, reads EAGVAQSPRYKIIEKRQSVAFWCNPISGHATLYWYQQILGQGPKLLIQFQNNGVVDDSQLPKDRFSAERLKGVDSTLKIQPAKLEDSAVYLCASSSTGSYGYTFGSGTRLTVV.

This chain connects TRBV14 to TRBJ2-2, with 12 bases lining up with TRBD2. Per the germline V gene, CDR1 is SGHDN and CDR2 is FVKESK. There are 18 residues in the CDR3. After removal of 5 bases from V and 1 base from J, the junction contained 8 bases not matched to a gene. The CDR3 DNA reads TGTGCCAGCAGCTATATGACTAGCGGGGGAGAGAACACCGGGGAGCTGTTTTTT. Protein sequence: CASSYMTSGGENTGELFF.

V is TRBV19 and J is TRBJ1-5; 7 bases are a match to TRBD1. The CDR3 runs 14 residues. The V segment lost 4 bases and the J segment 4 bases; nucleotides outside the gene matches: 4. Germline CDR1 reads LNHDA; CDR2 reads SQIVND (reference sequence). The CDR3 DNA follows: TGTGCCAGTAGTACGCCGGGACAGAATCAGCCCCAGCATTTT. Its translation: CASSTPGQNQPQHF.

The chain has TRBV5-6 and TRBJ1-2; 7 positions agree with TRBD1. J gave up 4 bases and V 4 bases, and 10 bases lay outside the gene matches. The CDR3 is made up of 15 amino acids. Germline CDR1 and CDR2: SGHDT and YYEEEE. CDR3 DNA: TGTGCCAGCAGCCCTGGGACAGCACGCCCCTATGGCTACACCTTC. As protein: CASSPGTARPYGYTF.

This clone appeared once. The chain carries TRBV5-1 and TRBJ2-2, with 7 bases that match TRBD2. Looked up from germline, CDR1 is SGHRS and CDR2 is YFSETQ. The CDR3 is 15 residues long. The J segment lost 0 bases and the V segment lost 4 bases, leaving 3 bases of the junction unmatched. The CDR3 coding sequence is TGCGCCAGCAGCGGGGGACTATCGAACACCGGGGAGCTGTTTTTT. Residues: CASSGGLSNTGELFF.

This clone is a singleton in its sample. The chain has TRBV5-4 and TRBJ2-1, with D hard to call. This CDR3 spans 16 amino acids. CDR1 and CDR2 from the germline V gene are SGHNT and YYREEE (reference sequence). Trimming took off 0 bases at V and 0 bases at J, with 10 bases between the two ends. This chain's CDR3 is CASSLGQVGSYNEQFF. Written as DNA, the CDR3 is TGTGCCAGCAGCTTGGGCCAGGTGGGCTCCTACAATGAGCAGTTCTTC.

The J gene is TRBJ1-2, the V gene TRBV7-2; 10 positions match TRBD1. This CDR3 is built from 16 residues. Per germline, CDR1 SGHTA and CDR2 FQGNSA. V lost 5 bases and J lost 8; bases outside the gene matches: 14. CDR3 amino acids: CASSETPGQGFRGYTF. The CDR3 DNA sequence: TGTGCCAGCAGCGAAACTCCGGGACAGGGGTTTCGGGGCTACACCTTC.

Details on this clone: Other DNA sequences of this sample code for an identical CDR3. V is TRBV5-1 and J is TRBJ1-4, with D unclear. The germline V and J ends were trimmed by 0 bases and 1 base, with 7 bases remaining between them. Germline V gene sequence: CDR1 SGHRS, CDR2 YFSETQ. There are 15 residues in the CDR3. In DNA, the CDR3 is TGCGCCAGCAGCTTGGTCGCGGGAACTAATGAAAAACTGTTTTTT. This gives the protein CASSLVAGTNEKLFF.

This clone was detected only once. The chain uses TRBV28 and TRBJ1-4, with D tentatively TRBD1 (5 bases). Germline CDR1 reads MDHEN; CDR2 reads SYDVKM. Between the trimmed V and J ends, which lost 6 bases and 2 bases, there was a span of 13 bases. There are 15 residues in the CDR3. The CDR3 DNA reads TGTGCCAGCAGCCCACGGGGGAGGACTAATGAAAAACTGTTTTTT. Translating it yields CASSPRGRTNEKLFF.

This rearrangement joins TRBV5-1 to TRBJ1-1, with TRBD1 identical over 7 bases. The CDR3 length is 13 residues. Trimming took 1 base from V and 4 from J; bases not matched to a gene: 1. The V gene's germline CDR1 is SGHRS and CDR2 YFSETQ. The CDR3 DNA is TGCGCCAGCAGCTTGACAGGGGTCACTGAAGCTTTCTTT. Translated: CASSLTGVTEAFF.

The rearrangement joins TRBV18 to TRBJ2-3; the D is unclear. This CDR3 has 14 residues. V lost 3 bases, J lost 4 bases, and 11 bases lay in between. Germline V gene lookup returns CDR1 KGHSH and CDR2 LQKENI. The CDR3 sequence: CASSPLPSADTQYF. CDR3 DNA sequence: TGTGCCAGCTCACCCCTTCCCTCGGCAGATACGCAGTATTTT.

This clone has a handful of counts. The rearrangement links TRBV30 to TRBJ1-6; D remains ambiguous. The CDR3 has 13 residues. Germline V gene lookup returns CDR1 GTSNPN and CDR2 SVGIG (reference sequence). Trimming cost V 0 bases and J 8 bases, with 8 bases left between them. This CDR3 is CAWSVNSYSPLHF. DNA of the CDR3: TGTGCCTGGAGTGTTAACTCCTATTCACCCCTCCACTTT.

The rearrangement uses TRBV4-1 and TRBJ1-3; the D is unclear. V was clipped by 0 bases and J by 4 bases, with 4 bases between them. This CDR3 contains 13 residues. Germline values: CDR1 MGHRA, CDR2 YSYEKL. The CDR3 DNA reads as TGCGCCAGCAGCCAAGATCAGGGAAACACCATATATTTT. Its translation is CASSQDQGNTIYF.

The chain is built from TRBV9 and TRBJ1-1; D is unresolved. The ends were cut back, 2 bases at V and 2 bases at J, with 10 bases in the middle. This CDR3 has 14 residues. Germline V gene data show CDR1 as SGDLS and CDR2 as YYNGEE. The CDR3 here is CASSVGILNTEAFF. The CDR3 nucleotides read TGTGCCAGCAGCGTCGGGATCTTAAACACTGAAGCTTTCTTT.

This chain uses TRBV25-1 with TRBJ2-5; 11 bases are a match to TRBD2. The CDR3 consists of 16 residues. CDR1 is MGHDK, CDR2 SYGVNS, per germline. The V segment lost 2 bases and the J segment 1 base; nucleotides outside the gene matches: 3. DNA of the CDR3: TGTGCCAGCAGTGAAGCTAGCGGGGGGCCCCAAGAGACCCAGTACTTC. This gives the protein CASSEASGGPQETQYF.

V gene TRBV14 combines with J gene TRBJ1-6, with TRBD1 matching over 8 bases. The V gene end was trimmed by 2 bases and the J gene end by 7 bases; junction bases not matched to a gene: 4. CDR3 size: 15 residues. Per germline, CDR1 SGHDN and CDR2 FVKESK. CDR3 amino acids: CASSQFRQGNSPLHF. CDR3 coding DNA: TGTGCCAGCAGCCAATTCCGACAGGGGAATTCACCCCTCCACTTT. The full variable domain, with the rest looked up from reference TRBV14 and TRBJ1-6, is EAGVTQFPSHSVIEKGQTVTLRCDPISGHDNLYWYRRVMGKEIKFLLHFVKESKQDESGMPNNRFLAERTGGTYSTLKVQPAELEDSGVYFCASSQFRQGNSPLHFGNGTRLTVT.